Presented here are 25 T cell receptor beta chains from one specimen sequenced in a study of CD8+ T cells in alopecia areata. Described treatment: oral pan-JAK inhibitor, 5-10 mg twice daily. After isolation, RNA underwent reverse transcription to generate cDNA as the sequencing template. Using immunoSEQ multiplex PCR, the repertoire was profiled, and TCRdb retains in-frame clones only, with some absent. The sample lists under 350,000 clones, 58% occurring once. The sequencing used CD4+ T cells sorted from blood, collected at week 24, from a patient treated with tofacitinib. These receptors all stem from a human donor with alopecia areata.

This chain joins TRBV7-2 and TRBJ2-5; no clear D gene. The CDR3 is 15 amino acids. Germline V gene lookup returns CDR1 SGHTA and CDR2 FQGNSA. The V end was cut by 1 base, the J end by 2 bases, with 11 bases between. CDR3 bases: TGTGCCAGCAGCTTAGGAGGCGACATGCAAGAGACCCAGTACTTC. Its protein is CASSLGGDMQETQYF. Together with reference TRBV7-2 and TRBJ2-5, the CDR3 gives the full variable domain: GAGVSQSPSNKVTEKGKDVELRCDPISGHTALYWYRQSLGQGLEFLIYFQGNSAPDKSGLPSDRFSAERTGGSVSTLTIQRTQQEDSAVYLCASSLGGDMQETQYFGPGTRLLVL.

The chain has TRBV29-1 and TRBJ2-7, with 7 positions matching TRBD1. J was trimmed by 2 bases and V by 5 bases; bases with no gene match: 9. CDR1 is SQVTM and CDR2 is ANQGSEA in the germline V gene. This CDR3 has 14 residues. CDR3 DNA: TGCAGCGTTAAAAAGACAGGGTCGACCTACGAGCAGTACTTC. Translating gives CSVKKTGSTYEQYF.

DNA for the CDR3: TGTGCCAGCAGCTTTATGGGTTCCCAGGGGACGAATCAGCCCCAGCATTTT. Protein product: CASSFMGSQGTNQPQHF. The chain links TRBV5-6 to TRBJ1-5; the D gene is possibly TRBD1 (6 bases). Trimming took off 2 bases at V and 4 bases at J, with 19 bases between the two ends. CDR1 and CDR2 (germline): SGHDT, YYEEEE. The length of the CDR3 is 17 residues.

This sequence joins TRBV29-1 and TRBJ1-1; TRBD1 is a possible D gene (5 bases). Germline V gene sequence: CDR1 SQVTM, CDR2 ANQGSEA. The CDR3 covers 13 residues. Trimming stripped 5 bases from V and 0 bases from J, with 10 bases between. The CDR3 loop is CSVPGRVNTEAFF. The CDR3 region has the DNA TGCAGCGTTCCGGGGCGAGTGAACACTGAAGCTTTCTTT.

This clone occurred a few times. The rearrangement links TRBV2 to TRBJ2-5; possible D gene TRBD1, 6 bases. The CDR3 extends over 14 amino acids. Germline values: CDR1 SNHLY, CDR2 FYNNEI. V gave up 8 bases and J gave up 5 bases, with 18 bases separating them. The CDR3 nucleotides read TGTGCCAGCGCGAGGGACCCTCAGGGGGAGACCCAGTACTTC. This sequence encodes CASARDPQGETQYF. Filled out from reference TRBV2 and TRBJ2-5, the complete variable domain reads EPEVTQTPSHQVTQMGQEVILRCVPISNHLYFYWYRQILGQKVEFLVSFYNNEISEKSEIFDDQFSVERPDGSNFTLKIRSTKLEDSAMYFCASARDPQGETQYFGPGTRLLVL.

For the CDR3, the DNA is TGTGCCAGCTCAGTCGTGGCCGGGACAGGATCAGATACGCAGTATTTT. This gives the protein CASSVVAGTGSDTQYF. V is TRBV18 and J is TRBJ2-3, with 8 bases aligning to TRBD1. Losses at the gene ends were 5 bases for V and 4 bases for J; bases not matched to a gene: 11. The CDR3 has 16 amino acids. Germline lookup yields CDR1 KGHSH and CDR2 LQKENI.

J is TRBJ2-5 and V is TRBV9; 13 nucleotides align to TRBD2. The CDR3 consists of 17 residues. Trimming took 4 bases from V and 5 from J; bases not matched to a gene: 11. CDR1 SGDLS and CDR2 YYNGEE come from the germline V gene. This chain's CDR3 is CASSPRLAGGLYETQYF. In DNA form, the CDR3 reads TGTGCCAGCAGCCCCCGACTAGCGGGGGGACTTTATGAGACCCAGTACTTC.

The chain uses TRBV28 and TRBJ2-5, with D unresolved. The germline gives CDR1 MDHEN, CDR2 SYDVKM. This CDR3 comprises 11 residues. V was shortened by 7 bases and J by 0 bases, with 3 bases between the two germline ends. The CDR3 here is CASNHQETQYF. The CDR3 DNA reads TGTGCCAGCAACCACCAAGAGACCCAGTACTTC.

The V call is TRBV2, the J call TRBJ1-2; D gene ambiguous. The ends were cut back, 5 bases at V and 6 bases at J, with 10 bases in the middle. Germline-derived CDR1 and CDR2 are SNHLY and FYNNEI. This CDR3 spans 12 amino acids. As DNA, the CDR3 is TGTGCCAGCAGTCCGACTGGGGATGGCTACACCTTC. Translated: CASSPTGDGYTF.

This clone occurred a few times. This chain uses TRBV4-1 with TRBJ2-1; 9 nucleotides align to TRBD2. There are 16 residues in the CDR3. The J segment lost 7 bases and the V segment lost 2 bases, leaving 9 bases of the junction unmatched. The germline V gene encodes CDR1 MGHRA and CDR2 YSYEKL. CDR3 DNA: TGCGCCAGCAGCCAACCCCAGCGGGGGGTTGGGAATGAGCAGTTCTTC. Its translation is CASSQPQRGVGNEQFF.

The CDR3 DNA reads as TGTGCCAGCACCCTGGGACTATACTCCTACAATGAGCAGTTCTTC. Translated: CASTLGLYSYNEQFF. The rearrangement joins TRBV6-1 to TRBJ2-1, with 7 bases aligning to TRBD2. The CDR3 extends over 15 amino acids. Germline CDR1 MNHNS, CDR2 SASEGT. V shed 7 bases, J shed 0 bases, and the junction held 6 bases outside the gene matches.

The rearrangement links TRBV18 to TRBJ1-2; D ambiguous. This CDR3 has 14 amino acids. The V end lost 2 bases, the J end lost 4 bases, and 11 bases lay between the germline ends. The germline V gene encodes CDR1 KGHSH and CDR2 LQKENI. This chain's CDR3 is CASSPEKGPYGYTF. The CDR3 DNA sequence: TGTGCCAGCTCACCAGAGAAGGGTCCCTATGGCTACACCTTC.

The chain is built from TRBV30 and TRBJ2-5; 9 positions match TRBD1. V lost 6 bases and J lost 4; bases outside the gene matches: 12. CDR3 length: 15 amino acids. Per germline, CDR1 GTSNPN and CDR2 SVGIG (reference sequence). In nucleotides, the CDR3 is TGTGCCTGCCACCAGGGGACAGGGAGGAGAGAGACCCAGTACTTC. Its translation: CACHQGTGRRETQYF.

The rearrangement joins TRBV7-2 to TRBJ2-5; no clear D. Trimming took off 2 bases at V and 5 bases at J, with 6 bases between the two ends. Germline CDR1 and CDR2: SGHTA and FQGNSA. The CDR3 covers 12 residues. DNA for the CDR3: TGTGCCAGCAGCTTATTTGGGGAGACCCAGTACTTC. It encodes CASSLFGETQYF.

The rearrangement links TRBV2 to TRBJ2-6; no clear D. The CDR3 has 15 residues. Germline values: CDR1 SNHLY, CDR2 FYNNEI. V shed 1 base and J shed 4 bases, with 8 bases lying between them. The CDR3 nucleotides read TGTGCCAGCAGTGAAGAGAGAGCAGGGGCCAACGTCCTGACTTTC. Translating gives CASSEERAGANVLTF.

This clone was recorded once. V and J are TRBV27 and TRBJ2-3; D not resolved. The V gene lost 4 bases and the J gene lost 8 bases, with 13 bases spanning the gap. The CDR3 runs 13 residues. Germline V lookup: CDR1 MNHEY, CDR2 SMNVEV (reference sequence). CDR3 region: CASSSGRYATQYF. The CDR3 DNA sequence: TGTGCCAGCAGTTCAGGACGGTACGCTACGCAGTATTTT.

The rearrangement uses TRBV30 and TRBJ1-1; D is possibly TRBD1 (6 bases). CDR1 is GTSNPN and CDR2 is SVGIG in the germline V gene (reference sequence). This CDR3 has 14 amino acids. V lost 2 bases, J lost 10 bases, and 20 bases lay in between. CDR3 sequence reads: CAWSPRGGLKSAFF. CDR3 sequence (DNA): TGTGCCTGGAGTCCCAGGGGCGGGCTGAAGTCAGCTTTCTTT.

The rearrangement uses TRBV30 and TRBJ1-2, with D unclear. The germline gives CDR1 GTSNPN, CDR2 SVGIG (reference sequence). The CDR3 runs 12 residues. The germline V and J ends were trimmed by 0 bases and 1 base, with 3 bases remaining between them. The CDR3 nucleotides read TGTGCCTGGAGTGTCAATAACTATGGCTACACCTTC. It specifies CAWSVNNYGYTF.

The chain links TRBV2 to TRBJ2-3, with 8 positions matching TRBD2. Germline trimming cut 6 bases from V and 2 bases from J; bases unmatched to any gene: 7. The CDR3 length is 15 residues. CDR1 SNHLY and CDR2 FYNNEI come from the germline V gene. The DNA for the CDR3 is TGTGCCAGCAGGGTGGGACTAGGTTTCACAGATACGCAGTATTTT. Translating it yields CASRVGLGFTDTQYF.

The chain couples TRBV29-1 to TRBJ2-1; 8 bases agree with TRBD1. CDR3 length: 13 residues. Germline-derived CDR1 and CDR2 are SQVTM and ANQGSEA. V lost 3 bases to trimming and J lost 6 bases; unmatched junction nucleotides: 4. The CDR3 region has the DNA TGCAGCGTTGACAGGGGGCCAGGCAATGAGCAGTTCTTC. This sequence encodes CSVDRGPGNEQFF.

This chain connects TRBV30 to TRBJ1-5, with unresolved D. CDR3 length: 13 amino acids. Looked up from germline, CDR1 is GTSNPN and CDR2 is SVGIG (reference sequence). The V gene lost 1 base and the J gene lost 6 bases, with 10 bases spanning the gap. The CDR3 coding sequence is TGTGCCTGGAGTGGATGGACGGGTCAGCCCCAGCATTTT. Translated, it gives CAWSGWTGQPQHF.

This clone has more than one count but fewer than ten. The V call is TRBV29-1, the J call TRBJ1-4; 8 positions match TRBD1. Unmatched junction bases numbered 6, after V lost 4 bases and J lost 8 bases. In germline, CDR1 is SQVTM, CDR2 ANQGSEA. There are 13 residues in the CDR3. CDR3 bases: TGCAGCGTTGGTGCAGGGGGCGAGGAAAAACTGTTTTTT. Its protein is CSVGAGGEEKLFF. Using reference TRBV29-1 and TRBJ1-4 for the parts outside the CDR3, the full variable domain is SAVISQKPSRDICQRGTSLTIQCQVDSQVTMMFWYRQQPGQSLTLIATANQGSEATYESGFVIDKFPISRPNLTFSTLTVSNMSPEDSSIYLCSVGAGGEEKLFFGSGTQLSVL.

This sequence joins TRBV10-3 and TRBJ2-5; tentative D call: TRBD1 (5 bases). Germline values: CDR1 ENHRY, CDR2 SYGVKD. V lost 5 bases and J lost 0, with 10 bases in between. The CDR3 is made up of 14 amino acids. The CDR3 DNA reads as TGTGCCATCAGTACTGACAGAAACCAAGAGACCCAGTACTTC. This encodes CAISTDRNQETQYF.

V usage is TRBV7-2 and J usage is TRBJ2-5; perhaps TRBD2 as D (5 bases). CDR1 is SGHTA and CDR2 is FQGNSA in the germline V gene. The V gene lost 4 bases and the J gene lost 4 bases, with 13 bases spanning the gap. The CDR3 loop spans 14 amino acids. CDR3 loop: CASSYLYGGETQYF. The DNA for the CDR3 is TGTGCCAGCAGCTACCTTTACGGAGGAGAGACCCAGTACTTC. Variable domain in full (rest from reference TRBV7-2 and TRBJ2-5): GAGVSQSPSNKVTEKGKDVELRCDPISGHTALYWYRQSLGQGLEFLIYFQGNSAPDKSGLPSDRFSAERTGGSVSTLTIQRTQQEDSAVYLCASSYLYGGETQYFGPGTRLLVL.

A single count supports this clone. The rearrangement joins TRBV30 to TRBJ1-5, with D tentatively TRBD1 (5 bases). Germline V gene data show CDR1 as GTSNPN and CDR2 as SVGIG (reference sequence). V was trimmed by 1 base and J by 7 bases, leaving 11 bases between them. This CDR3 region has 13 residues. The CDR3 region has the DNA TGTGCCTGGAGTGGACAGTCTCGGCAGCCCCAGCATTTT. Translating gives CAWSGQSRQPQHF. Full variable domain (rest looked up from reference TRBV30 and TRBJ1-5): SQTIHQWPATLVQPVGSPLSLECTVEGTSNPNLYWYRQAAGRGLQLLFYSVGIGQISSEVPQNLSASRPQDRQFILSSKKLLLSDSGFYLCAWSGQSRQPQHFGDGTRLSIL.